Listed below are T cell receptor beta chains from one sample, sequenced in a study of CD8 T cell repertoires and HIV-1 epitope variants. These receptors' targets are unknown. The protocol was immunoSEQ multiplex PCR, while the TCRdb copy is restricted to in-frame clones and leaves out a portion. The sample has about 6,300 clones, around two thirds seen once. Sequenced material: cultured CD8+ T cells derived from PBMCs. These receptors originate from a male donor with HIV. The CDR3 runs from the conserved cysteine through the conserved F or W. A D gene is named only where the DNA matches it firmly. Clone size, where shown, is once, few, many, or a class for clones that have expanded.

>TRBJ2-1|TRBV10-3|.|TRBD1
TGTGCCATCAGTGGAGGGACAGGGGATGAGCAGTTCTTC
CAISGGTGDEQFF
>TRBJ2-5|TRBV6-5|.|TRBD1
TGTGCCAGCAGTACCGGGACAGCACAAGAGACCCAGTACTTC
CASSTGTAQETQYF
>TRBJ1-2|TRBV6-6|.|TRBD1
TGTGCCAGCAGCCCTCAAGGGGGCGCGGATGGCTACACCTTC
CASSPQGGADGYTF
>TRBJ2-3|TRBV6-4|few|TRBD2
TGTGCCAGCAGTGACTCAACTAGCGGGGGGGCAGATACGCAGTATTTT
CASSDSTSGGADTQYF
>TRBJ2-1|TRBV6-1|.|TRBD2
TGTGCCAGCAGTGAAGGTTTAGCGGGGGGGCAGAGTGAGCAGTTCTTC
CASSEGLAGGQSEQFF
>TRBJ2-5|TRBV2|.|.
TGTGCCAGCAGGGGCTTCACAGGGAGGGAGACCCAGTACTTC
CASRGFTGRETQYF
>TRBJ1-4|TRBV2|few|.
TGTGCCAGCAGTGTTGAAAAACTGTTTTTT
CASSVEKLFF
>TRBJ1-1|TRBV7-6|.|.
TGTGCCAGCAGCTTATTGGCTATGAACACTGAAGCTTTCTTT
CASSLLAMNTEAFF
>TRBJ2-1|TRBV5-1|.|.
TGCGCCAGCAGCTCGAGAGATGAGCAGTTCTTC
CASSSRDEQFF
>TRBJ2-7|TRBV18|.|TRBD2
TGTGCCAGCTCACCTTTGGTAGCGGGGACCCACGAGCAGTACTTC
CASSPLVAGTHEQYF
>TRBJ2-3|TRBV25-1|.|.
TGTGCCAGCAGTGAGGGTAGCGGCACAGATACGCAGTATTTT
CASSEGSGTDTQYF
>TRBJ2-1|TRBV6-6|.|TRBD2
TGTGCCAGCAACTTACTAGCGGGGGACTACAATGAGCAGTTCTTC
CASNLLAGDYNEQFF
>TRBJ2-3|TRBV28|.|TRBD2
TGTGCCAGCAGTTTACTAGCGGAACGCACAGATACGCAGTATTTT
CASSLLAERTDTQYF
>TRBJ2-7|TRBV27|.|.
TGTGCCAGCAGTTCCGGGCAGGGTAGAGACGAGCAGTACTTC
CASSSGQGRDEQYF
>TRBJ2-1|TRBV10-3|few|.
TGTGCCATCAGTGAGGGCTACAATGAGCAGTTCTTC
CAISEGYNEQFF
>TRBJ2-3|TRBV4-1|.|TRBD2
TGCGCCAGCAGCCAAGATCGGACTAGCGGGAGTTCTTGGTATTTT
CASSQDRTSGSSWYF
>TRBJ2-7|TRBV5-4|.|TRBD1
TGTGCCAGCAGCCGGACAGGGGAAATTAACGAGCAGTACTTC
CASSRTGEINEQYF
>TRBJ1-1|TRBV5-5|few|.
TGTGCCAGCAGCTCTCTATCACAAGTAAACACTGAAGCTTTCTTT
CASSSLSQVNTEAFF
>TRBJ1-1|TRBV6-1|.|.
TGTGCCAGCAGTGAACGGTGGGCTACTGGGAAGGGGAACACTGAAGCTTTCTTT
CASSERWATGKGNTEAFF
>TRBJ2-7|TRBV4-1|.|TRBD2
TGCGCCAGCAGCCAAGTTTATGGTGCGATTAGCGGGAGTTACGAGCAGTACTTC
CASSQVYGAISGSYEQYF
>TRBJ2-1|TRBV4-1|few|.
TGCGCCAGCAGCCAAGCGAGCTCCTACAATGAGCAGTTCTTC
CASSQASSYNEQFF
>TRBJ2-1|TRBV28|.|TRBD2
TGTGCCAGCAGTTTAGTGGGAGGGAATAATGAGCAGTTCTTC
CASSLVGGNNEQFF
>TRBJ1-2|TRBV23-1|.|.
TGCGCCAGCAGTCAATGGAGGCTTAACTATGGCTACACCTTC
CASSQWRLNYGYTF
>TRBJ2-1|TRBV7-8|.|TRBD2
TGTGCCAGCAGCTTTTCTATTCGGACTAGTCGAGACAATGAGCAGTTCTTC
CASSFSIRTSRDNEQFF
>TRBJ1-1|TRBV19|.|.
TGTGCCAGTAGTATAGTCGGGGTCACTGAAGCTTTCTTT
CASSIVGVTEAFF
>TRBJ2-7|TRBV27|.|TRBD1
TGTGCCAGCAGACAGGGGGCGTCCTACGAGCAGTACTTC
CASRQGASYEQYF
>TRBJ2-3|TRBV7-6|.|.
TGTGCCAGCAGCCCCCCTGGAAGGGTCCTTAGCACAGATACGCAGTATTTT
CASSPPGRVLSTDTQYF
>TRBJ2-7|TRBV4-3|few|.
TGCGCCAGCAGCCAAGGTGGCCACGAGCAGTACTTC
CASSQGGHEQYF
>TRBJ1-1|TRBV7-8|.|.
TGTGCCAGCAGCCATGCAGGGGTGGCTGAAGCTTTCTTT
CASSHAGVAEAFF
>TRBJ1-5|TRBV30|.|.
TGTGCCTGGAGTTCTGGGGACTTTCGCAATCAGCCCCAGCATTTT
CAWSSGDFRNQPQHF
>TRBJ2-3|TRBV10-3|.|.
TGTGCCATCAGTGAGGAGAGGGGGTGGGGAGATACGCAGTATTTT
CAISEERGWGDTQYF
>TRBJ1-2|TRBV5-5|.|TRBD1
TGTGCCAGCAGCACACAGGGGGACTATGGCTACACCTTC
CASSTQGDYGYTF
>TRBJ2-3|TRBV7-8|.|TRBD1
TGTGCCAGCAGCCCTCACGTAGGTACAGGGGCGGCAGATACGCAGTATTTT
CASSPHVGTGAADTQYF
>TRBJ2-5|TRBV5-4|.|TRBD2
TGTGCCAGCAGCGCCGCGGAGCGGGGGGCTCAAGAGACCCAGTACTTC
CASSAAERGAQETQYF
>TRBJ2-3|TRBV6-5|.|.
TGTGCCAGCAGTTCCTTCAGAGATACGCAGTATTTT
CASSSFRDTQYF
>TRBJ2-7|TRBV4-1|.|TRBD2
TGCGCCAGCAGCCAAGGTGGTCTAGCGGGAGACGAGCAGTACTTC
CASSQGGLAGDEQYF
>TRBJ2-4|TRBV6-1|.|.
TGTGCCAGCAGTGAATACAGTATGGGGACTCTAGCCAAAAACATTCAGTACTTC
CASSEYSMGTLAKNIQYF
>TRBJ2-7|TRBV28|.|TRBD2
TGTGCCAGCACCCTGGGGGGGGTCGTAACCTACGAGCAGTACTTC
CASTLGGVVTYEQYF
>TRBJ1-5|TRBV7-3|.|.
TGTGCCAGCAGCCAAAGGTGGGATCAGCCCCAGCATTTT
CASSQRWDQPQHF
>TRBJ2-6|TRBV18|once|TRBD1
TGTGCCAGCTCATCCCGACAGGGGTCCTCTGGGGCCAACGTCCTGACTTTC
CASSSRQGSSGANVLTF
>TRBJ1-5|TRBV30|.|TRBD1
TGTGCCTGGAGTTCTGGGACAGCCCAGGGGCAGCCCCAGCATTTT
CAWSSGTAQGQPQHF
>TRBJ2-5|TRBV7-3|few|TRBD1
TGTGCCAGCAGCCTCACAGGGGGCGCGGGGGAGACCCAGTACTTC
CASSLTGGAGETQYF